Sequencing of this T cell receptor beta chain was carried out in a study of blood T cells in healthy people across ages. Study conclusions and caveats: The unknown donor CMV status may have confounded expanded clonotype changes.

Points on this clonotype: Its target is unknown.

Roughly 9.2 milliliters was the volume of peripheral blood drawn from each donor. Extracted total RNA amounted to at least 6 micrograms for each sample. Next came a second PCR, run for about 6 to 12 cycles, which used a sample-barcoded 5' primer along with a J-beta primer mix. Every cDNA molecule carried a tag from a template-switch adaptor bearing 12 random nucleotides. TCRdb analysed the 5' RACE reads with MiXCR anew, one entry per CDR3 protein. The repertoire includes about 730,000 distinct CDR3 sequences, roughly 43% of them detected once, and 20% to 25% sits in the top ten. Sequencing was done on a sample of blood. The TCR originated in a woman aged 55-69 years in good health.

The CDR3 nucleotides are TGTGCCAGCAGCTCCGGAGAAGCGATCAGGTGGCTAGCGGGAGAAGAGACCCAGTACTTC. It translates to CASSSGEAIRWLAGEETQYF. The chain employs TRBV11-2 and TRBJ2-5; the match to TRBD2 covers 10 bases. The CDR3 is 20 residues long. J lost 3 bases, V lost 4 bases, and 20 bases had no gene match. CDR1 is SGHAT and CDR2 is FQNNGV in the germline V gene.